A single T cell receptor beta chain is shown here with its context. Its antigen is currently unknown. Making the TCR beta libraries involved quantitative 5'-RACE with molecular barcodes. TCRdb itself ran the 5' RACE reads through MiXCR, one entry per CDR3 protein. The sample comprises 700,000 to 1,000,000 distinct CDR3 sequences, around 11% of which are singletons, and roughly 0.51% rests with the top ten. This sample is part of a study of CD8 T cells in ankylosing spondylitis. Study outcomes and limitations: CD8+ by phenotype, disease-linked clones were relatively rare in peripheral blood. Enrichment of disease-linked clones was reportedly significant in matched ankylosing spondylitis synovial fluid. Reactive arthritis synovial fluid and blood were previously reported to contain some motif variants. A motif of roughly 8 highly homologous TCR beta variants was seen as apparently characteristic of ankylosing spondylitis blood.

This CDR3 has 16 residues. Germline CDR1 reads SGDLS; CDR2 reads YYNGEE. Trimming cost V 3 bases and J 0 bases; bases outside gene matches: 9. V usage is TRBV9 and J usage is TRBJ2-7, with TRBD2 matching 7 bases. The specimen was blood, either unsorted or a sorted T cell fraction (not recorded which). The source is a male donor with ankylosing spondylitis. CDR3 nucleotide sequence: TGTGCCAGCAGCGCCACCGGGACTACCAGCTCCTACGAGCAGTACTTC. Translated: CASSATGTTSSYEQYF.